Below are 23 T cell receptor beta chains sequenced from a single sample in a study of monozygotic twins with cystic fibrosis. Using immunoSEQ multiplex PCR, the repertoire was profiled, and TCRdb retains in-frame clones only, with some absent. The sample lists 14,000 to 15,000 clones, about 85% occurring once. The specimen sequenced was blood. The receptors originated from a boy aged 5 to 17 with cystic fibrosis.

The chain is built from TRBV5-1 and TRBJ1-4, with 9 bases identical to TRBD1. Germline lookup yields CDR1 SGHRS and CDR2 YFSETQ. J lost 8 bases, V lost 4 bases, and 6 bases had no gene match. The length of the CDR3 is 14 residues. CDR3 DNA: TGCGCCAGCAGCCAGAGACAGGGGGAAGAAAAACTGTTTTTT. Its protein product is CASSQRQGEEKLFF.

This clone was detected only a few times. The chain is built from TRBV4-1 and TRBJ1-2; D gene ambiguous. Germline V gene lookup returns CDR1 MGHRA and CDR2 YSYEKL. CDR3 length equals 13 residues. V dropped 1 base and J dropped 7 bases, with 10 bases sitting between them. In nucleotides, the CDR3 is TGCGCCAGCAGCCAAGGGCGAGAGGGTGGCTACACCTTC. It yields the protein CASSQGREGGYTF.

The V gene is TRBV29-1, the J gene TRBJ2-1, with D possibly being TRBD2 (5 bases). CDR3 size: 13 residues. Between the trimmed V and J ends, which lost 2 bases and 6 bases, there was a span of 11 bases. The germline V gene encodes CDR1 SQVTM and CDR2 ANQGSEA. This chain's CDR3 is CSVERAGRNEQFF. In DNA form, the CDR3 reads TGCAGCGTTGAACGGGCGGGCCGCAATGAGCAGTTCTTC.

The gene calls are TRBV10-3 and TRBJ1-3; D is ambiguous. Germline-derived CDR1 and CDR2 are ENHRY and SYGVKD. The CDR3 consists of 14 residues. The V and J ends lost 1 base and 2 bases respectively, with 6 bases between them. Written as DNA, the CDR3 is TGTGCCATCAGTGAGTTAGGCACTGGAAACACCATATATTTT. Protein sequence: CAISELGTGNTIYF.

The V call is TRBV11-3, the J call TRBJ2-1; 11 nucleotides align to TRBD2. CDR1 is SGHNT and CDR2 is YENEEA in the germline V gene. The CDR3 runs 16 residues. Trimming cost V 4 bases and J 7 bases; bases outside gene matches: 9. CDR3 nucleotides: TGTGCCAGCAGCTCGAAAACTAGCGGGGGTAGTAATGAGCAGTTCTTC. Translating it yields CASSSKTSGGSNEQFF.

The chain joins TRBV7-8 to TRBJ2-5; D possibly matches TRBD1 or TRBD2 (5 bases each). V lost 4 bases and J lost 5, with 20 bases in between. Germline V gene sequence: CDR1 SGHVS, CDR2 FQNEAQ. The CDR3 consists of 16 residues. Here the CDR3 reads CASSSSRDPNRETQYF. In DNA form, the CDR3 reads TGTGCCAGCAGCTCCTCCCGGGACCCCAACCGGGAGACCCAGTACTTC. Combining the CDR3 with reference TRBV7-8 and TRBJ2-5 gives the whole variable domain GAGVSQSPRYKVAKRGQDVALRCDPISGHVSLFWYQQALGQGPEFLTYFQNEAQLDKSGLPSDRFFAERPEGSVSTLKIQRTQQEDSAVYLCASSSSRDPNRETQYFGPGTRLLVL.

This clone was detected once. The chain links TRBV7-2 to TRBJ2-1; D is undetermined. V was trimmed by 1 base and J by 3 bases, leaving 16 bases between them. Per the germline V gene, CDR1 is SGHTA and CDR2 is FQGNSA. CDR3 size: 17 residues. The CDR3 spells CASSLVAPTLSYNEQFF. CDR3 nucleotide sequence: TGTGCCAGCAGCTTAGTCGCCCCTACCCTCAGCTACAATGAGCAGTTCTTC.

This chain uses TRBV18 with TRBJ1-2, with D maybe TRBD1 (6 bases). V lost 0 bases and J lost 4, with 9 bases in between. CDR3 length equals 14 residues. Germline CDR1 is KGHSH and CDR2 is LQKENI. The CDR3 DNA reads TGTGCCAGCTCACCACCGACAGGAACCTATGGCTACACCTTC. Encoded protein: CASSPPTGTYGYTF.

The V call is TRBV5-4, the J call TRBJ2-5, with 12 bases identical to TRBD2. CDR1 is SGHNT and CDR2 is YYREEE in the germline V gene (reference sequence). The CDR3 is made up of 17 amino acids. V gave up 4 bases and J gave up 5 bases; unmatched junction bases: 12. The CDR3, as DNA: TGTGCCAGCAGCCCCGCGCCGGGACTAGCGGGCGGCGAGACCCAGTACTTC. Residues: CASSPAPGLAGGETQYF.

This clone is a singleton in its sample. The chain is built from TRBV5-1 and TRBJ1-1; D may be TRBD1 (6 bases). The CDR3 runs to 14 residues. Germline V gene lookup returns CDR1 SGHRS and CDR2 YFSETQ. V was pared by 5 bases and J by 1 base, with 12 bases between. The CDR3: CASSQDSSNTEAFF. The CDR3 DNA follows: TGCGCCAGCAGTCAGGACAGCTCGAACACTGAAGCTTTCTTT.

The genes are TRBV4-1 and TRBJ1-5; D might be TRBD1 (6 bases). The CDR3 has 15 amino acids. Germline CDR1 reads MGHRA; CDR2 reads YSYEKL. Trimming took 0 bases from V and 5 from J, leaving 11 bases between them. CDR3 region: CASSQDRGGYQPQHF. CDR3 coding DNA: TGCGCCAGCAGCCAAGATCGTGGGGGCTATCAGCCCCAGCATTTT.

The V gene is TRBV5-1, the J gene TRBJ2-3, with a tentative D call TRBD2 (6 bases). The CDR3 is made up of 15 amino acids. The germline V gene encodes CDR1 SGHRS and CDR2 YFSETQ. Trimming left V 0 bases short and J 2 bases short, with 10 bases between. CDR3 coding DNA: TGCGCCAGCAGCTTGGACGGGGGAAACACAGATACGCAGTATTTT. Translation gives CASSLDGGNTDTQYF. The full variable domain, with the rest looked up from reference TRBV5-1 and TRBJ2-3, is KAGVTQTPRYLIKTRGQQVTLSCSPISGHRSVSWYQQTPGQGLQFLFEYFSETQRNKGNFPGRFSGRQFSNSRSEMNVSTLELGDSALYLCASSLDGGNTDTQYFGPGTRLTVL.

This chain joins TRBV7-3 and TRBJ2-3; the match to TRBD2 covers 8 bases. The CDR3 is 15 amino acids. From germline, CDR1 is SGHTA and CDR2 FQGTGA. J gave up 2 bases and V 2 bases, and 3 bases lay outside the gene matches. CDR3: CASSLLAGPTDTQYF. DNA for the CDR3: TGTGCCAGCAGCTTACTAGCGGGTCCCACAGATACGCAGTATTTT.

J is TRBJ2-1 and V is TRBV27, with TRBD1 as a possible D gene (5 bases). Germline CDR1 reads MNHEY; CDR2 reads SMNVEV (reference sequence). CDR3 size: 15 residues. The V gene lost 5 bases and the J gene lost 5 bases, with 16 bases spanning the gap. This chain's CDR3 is CASSPIRVGDNEQFF. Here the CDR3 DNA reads TGTGCCAGCAGTCCAATCAGGGTGGGCGACAATGAGCAGTTCTTC.

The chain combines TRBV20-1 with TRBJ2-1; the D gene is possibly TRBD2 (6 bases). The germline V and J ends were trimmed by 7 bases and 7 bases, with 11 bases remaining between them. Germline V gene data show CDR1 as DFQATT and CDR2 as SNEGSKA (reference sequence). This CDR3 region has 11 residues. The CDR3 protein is CSGFAGNEQFF. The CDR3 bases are TGCAGTGGGTTTGCGGGGAATGAGCAGTTCTTC.

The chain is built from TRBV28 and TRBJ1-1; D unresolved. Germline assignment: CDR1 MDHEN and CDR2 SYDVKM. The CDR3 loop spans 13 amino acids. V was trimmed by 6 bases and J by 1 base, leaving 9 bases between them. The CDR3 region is CASSLTPNTEAFF. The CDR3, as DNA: TGTGCCAGCAGCCTCACACCGAACACTGAAGCTTTCTTT.

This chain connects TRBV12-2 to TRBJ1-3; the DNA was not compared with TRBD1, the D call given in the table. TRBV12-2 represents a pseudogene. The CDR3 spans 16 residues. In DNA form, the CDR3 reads TGTGCAAGTCACGTAGGGGACAGGGCCCCCGGAAACACCATATATTTT. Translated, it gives CASHVGDRAPGNTIYF.

The CDR3 sequence: CSVERGRATRLNTEAFF. Here the CDR3 DNA reads TGCAGCGTTGAGCGTGGGAGGGCAACCCGCCTGAACACTGAAGCTTTCTTT. The V call is TRBV29-1, the J call TRBJ1-1; unclear D gene. CDR3 size: 17 residues. V was shortened by 3 bases and J by 0 bases, with 20 bases between the two germline ends. Germline V gene data show CDR1 as SQVTM and CDR2 as ANQGSEA.

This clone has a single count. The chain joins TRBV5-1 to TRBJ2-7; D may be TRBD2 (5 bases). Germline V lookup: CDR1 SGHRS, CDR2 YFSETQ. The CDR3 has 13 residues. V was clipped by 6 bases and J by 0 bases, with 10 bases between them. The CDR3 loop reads CASKRTGSYEQYF. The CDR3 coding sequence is TGCGCCAGCAAGAGGACTGGCTCCTACGAGCAGTACTTC. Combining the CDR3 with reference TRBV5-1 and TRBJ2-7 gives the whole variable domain KAGVTQTPRYLIKTRGQQVTLSCSPISGHRSVSWYQQTPGQGLQFLFEYFSETQRNKGNFPGRFSGRQFSNSRSEMNVSTLELGDSALYLCASKRTGSYEQYFGPGTRLTVT.

The CDR3 sequence is CASSPSSGRTYEQYF. CDR3 nucleotides: TGTGCCAGCAGCCCCTCTAGCGGGAGAACCTACGAGCAGTACTTC. The chain combines TRBV5-4 with TRBJ2-7; 10 bases line up with TRBD2. This CDR3 is built from 15 residues. The V and J ends lost 4 bases and 2 bases, in that order; junction bases with no gene match: 6. Per germline, CDR1 SGHNT and CDR2 YYREEE (reference sequence). Based on the CDR3 plus reference TRBV5-4 and TRBJ2-7, the full variable domain is ETGVTQSPTHLIKTRGQQVTLRCSSQSGHNTVSWYQQALGQGPQFIFQYYREEENGRGNFPPRFSGLQFPNYSSELNVNALELDDSALYLCASSPSSGRTYEQYFGPGTRLTVT.

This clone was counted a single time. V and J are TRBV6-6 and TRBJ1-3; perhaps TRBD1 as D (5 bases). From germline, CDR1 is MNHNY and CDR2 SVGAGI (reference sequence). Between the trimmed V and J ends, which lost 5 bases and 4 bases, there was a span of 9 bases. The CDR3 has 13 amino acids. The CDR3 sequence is CASSRRDGNTIYF. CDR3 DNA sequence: TGTGCCAGCAGTCGGAGGGACGGAAACACCATATATTTT.

In nucleotides, the CDR3 is TGTGCCATCAGTGACCCGGACAGGAGTGGCACAAGAGGTGGCTACACCTTC. Protein product: CAISDPDRSGTRGGYTF. This chain links TRBV10-3 with TRBJ1-2; the match to TRBD1 covers 7 bases. The germline CDR1 and CDR2 sequences are ENHRY and SYGVKD. V gave up 3 bases and J gave up 7 bases; unmatched junction bases: 17. The CDR3 covers 17 residues.

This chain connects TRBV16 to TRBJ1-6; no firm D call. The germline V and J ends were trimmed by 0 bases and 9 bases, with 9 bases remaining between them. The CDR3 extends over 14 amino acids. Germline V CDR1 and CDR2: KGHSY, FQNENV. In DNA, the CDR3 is TGTGCCAGCAGCCAATCCCTCGGGAGTTCACCCCTCCACTTT. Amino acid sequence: CASSQSLGSSPLHF. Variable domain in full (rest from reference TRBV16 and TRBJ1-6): GEEVAQTPKHLVRGEGQKAKLYCAPIKGHSYVFWYQQVLKNEFKFLISFQNENVFDETGMPKERFSAKCLPNSPCSLEIQATKLEDSAVYFCASSQSLGSSPLHFGNGTRLTVT.